This is a list of T cell receptor beta chains from one sample in a study of T cell changes during pregnancy in multiple sclerosis. The table came from immunoSEQ multiplex PCR; TCRdb's copy has only in-frame clones and leaves some out. This sample carries about 44,000 clones, roughly 96% of them seen once, and the ten largest clones take roughly 0.8%. This material consisted of peripheral blood, taken in the second trimester of pregnancy. These receptors all come from a female donor with multiple sclerosis, enrolled in a pregnancy study. CDR3s include the opening cysteine and the closing phenylalanine or tryptophan. The order of the fields is clone size, V gene, D gene, J gene, CDR3 DNA, CDR3 protein. A D gene is named only where the DNA matches it firmly. Clone size, where shown, is once, few, many, or a class for clones that have expanded.

NA	TRBV25-1	TRBD1	TRBJ1-4	TGTGCCAGCAGCCATTGGACAGGGACGGGAAAACTGTTTTTT	CASSHWTGTGKLFF
few	TRBV4-1	NA	TRBJ1-2	TGCGCCAGCAGCCAATCCGGACAGACACTCTATGGCTACACCTTC	CASSQSGQTLYGYTF
NA	TRBV6-4	NA	TRBJ2-1	TGTGCCAGCAGCCGGGACTTCAACAATGAGCAGTTCTTC	CASSRDFNNEQFF
NA	TRBV25-1	TRBD2	TRBJ2-1	TGTGCCAGCAGTGAAGCCCAAGGGACTAAAGAGCAGTTCTTC	CASSEAQGTKEQFF
NA	TRBV9	NA	TRBJ1-2	TGTGCCAGCAGCGTAGCCGCTCAGGGCTATGGCTACACCTTC	CASSVAAQGYGYTF
NA	TRBV7-8	NA	TRBJ2-1	TGTGCCAGCAGCTTAAAGTGGCTCTACAATGAGCAGTTCTTC	CASSLKWLYNEQFF
NA	TRBV2	NA	TRBJ2-2	TGTGCCAGCAGTGAAGGAGTAGTTGCGCCCGGGGAGCTGTTTTTT	CASSEGVVAPGELFF
NA	TRBV11-2	TRBD1	TRBJ2-1	TGTGCCAGCAGCCCCCGCCGACAGGGGTTTCAGTTCTTC	CASSPRRQGFQFF
NA	TRBV5-4	TRBD2	TRBJ2-5	TGTGCCAGCAGCTTAGCTAGCGGGGAGACCCAGTACTTC	CASSLASGETQYF
NA	TRBV14	NA	TRBJ2-7	TGTGCCAGCAGCCACCGACAGGGAGGACACGAGCAGTACTTC	CASSHRQGGHEQYF
NA	TRBV11-1	NA	TRBJ2-1	TGTGCCAGCAGCCTGACTAGAGATGAGCAGTTCTTC	CASSLTRDEQFF
once	TRBV5-4	TRBD1	TRBJ2-2	TGTGCCAGCTGGGACAGCGGGGAGCTGTTTTTT	CASWDSGELFF
NA	TRBV2	TRBD2	TRBJ2-1	TGTGCCAGCAGTGAAACCACCGGGAGGGGACTAGCCTATGAGCAGTTCTTC	CASSETTGRGLAYEQFF
NA	TRBV18	TRBD1	TRBJ1-2	TGTGCCAGCTCCAGGGGGAAAAGCTACACCTTC	CASSRGKSYTF
NA	TRBV6-1	NA	TRBJ2-2	TGTGCCAGCAGCCCGGTTGGAGGGGACACCGGGGAGCTGTTTTTT	CASSPVGGDTGELFF
NA	TRBV19	TRBD1	TRBJ1-5	TGTGCCAGTAGCCTGACAGGGACGCGAAGCAATCAGCCCCAGCATTTT	CASSLTGTRSNQPQHF
NA	TRBV7-2	TRBD1	TRBJ2-1	TGTGCCAGCAGCCCGGACAGGGCCTACAATGAGCAGTTCTTC	CASSPDRAYNEQFF
once	TRBV25-1	NA	TRBJ1-2	TGTGCCAGCAGTGAGCCGGGAGGCTACACCTTC	CASSEPGGYTF
once	TRBV5-1	NA	TRBJ2-7	TGCGCCAGCGCATTGGACAGTGGCTCCTACGAGCAGTACTTC	CASALDSGSYEQYF
NA	TRBV4-3	TRBD1	TRBJ1-5	TGCGCCAGCAGCCAAGACAGGGACAGCGGTCAGCCCCAGCATTTT	CASSQDRDSGQPQHF
NA	TRBV7-6	TRBD1	TRBJ1-4	TGTGCCAGCAGCTTAGGGACAGGGGATGAAAAACTGTTTTTT	CASSLGTGDEKLFF
NA	TRBV9	TRBD1	TRBJ2-2	TGTGCCAGCAGCCCATCCCTTGGGATGGGACAGGGTGCCTCCCGGGAGCTGTTTTTT	CASSPSLGMGQGASRELFF
NA	TRBV9	NA	TRBJ2-1	TGTGCCAGCAGCGCCCTAGAAACCGGGACAGAGCAGTTCTTC	CASSALETGTEQFF
NA	TRBV27	NA	TRBJ1-3	TGTGCCAGCAGTCTTACAACAGGTGTCGGAAACACCATATATTTT	CASSLTTGVGNTIYF
NA	TRBV2	TRBD1	TRBJ1-2	TGTGCCAGCAGTGGGGAGACAGGGAGTAACTATGGCTACACCTTC	CASSGETGSNYGYTF
once	TRBV6-5	TRBD1	TRBJ2-7	TGTGCCAGCAACACCTCGGACAGGGCTACCTACGAGCAGTACTTC	CASNTSDRATYEQYF
NA	TRBV10-1	NA	TRBJ2-1	TGCGCCAGCAGTGAGGGAGTGGGCTCCAGGGTGTCCTCCAATGAGCAGTTCTTC	CASSEGVGSRVSSNEQFF
NA	TRBV7-7	NA	TRBJ1-1	TGTGCCAGCAGCTTAAAGCCCCCAAAGAGAGCTTTCTTT	CASSLKPPKRAFF